The rows below give T cell receptor beta chains drawn from one sample of a study of cytomegalovirus exposure and HLA in healthy donors. The data were produced by immunoSEQ multiplex PCR, yet TCRdb's version contains in-frame clones alone and is incomplete. The data hold approximately 120,000 clones, with around three quarters observed a single time. The sample comprised PBMCs. These receptor sequences come from a woman in her forties in good health and CMV-seronegative. The CDR3 runs from the conserved cysteine through the conserved F or W. A D gene is named only where the DNA matches it firmly. The size entry is marked missing in some rows and otherwise reads once, few, many or a size class.

J,D,V,size,CDR3,DNA
TRBJ2-5,NA,TRBV7-9,NA,CASSFSGVGSQETQYF,TGTGCCAGCAGCTTCAGTGGGGTAGGGAGCCAAGAGACCCAGTACTTC
TRBJ2-3,NA,TRBV2,NA,CASKQGISDTQYF,TGTGCCAGCAAACAGGGTATCAGTGATACGCAGTATTTT
TRBJ2-2,NA,TRBV9,NA,CASSGLAGTGELFF,TGTGCCAGCAGCGGGTTAGCCGGCACCGGGGAGCTGTTTTTT
TRBJ1-3,NA,TRBV6-1,once,CASSKDQPVRSGNTIYF,TGTGCCAGCAGTAAAGATCAACCGGTACGCTCTGGAAACACCATATATTTT
TRBJ2-5,TRBD2,TRBV5-1,NA,CASSLVGGGTQYF,TGCGCCAGCAGCTTGGTCGGCGGGGGGACCCAGTACTTC
TRBJ2-3,TRBD2,TRBV28,once,CASSSRLAGVGVDTQYF,TGTGCCAGCAGTTCCCGCCTAGCGGGAGTGGGGGTGGATACGCAGTATTTT
TRBJ1-2,TRBD1,TRBV10-1,NA,CASSVDRGAGYTF,TGCGCCAGCAGTGTCGACAGGGGGGCTGGCTACACCTTC
TRBJ2-7,TRBD2,TRBV7-3,NA,CASSSLAGSGHEQYF,TGTGCCAGCAGCTCCCTAGCGGGGAGTGGCCACGAGCAGTACTTC
TRBJ2-5,TRBD2,TRBV18,once,CASSPQASGGETQYF,TGTGCCAGCTCACCACAGGCTAGCGGAGGGGAGACCCAGTACTTC
TRBJ2-1,NA,TRBV18,NA,CASSPAGNNEQFF,TGTGCCAGCTCACCAGCGGGAAACAATGAGCAGTTCTTC
TRBJ2-1,TRBD2,TRBV5-5,NA,CASSFLPTSGSVEQFF,TGTGCCAGCAGCTTTTTACCGACTAGCGGGTCGGTGGAGCAGTTCTTC
TRBJ2-4,NA,TRBV11-3,few,CASGGGRYGNIQYF,TGTGCCAGCGGGGGGGGGCGCTATGGAAACATTCAGTACTTC
TRBJ2-1,NA,TRBV18,NA,CASSPPSGLNYEQFF,TGTGCCAGCTCACCACCGTCAGGGCTTAACTATGAGCAGTTCTTC
TRBJ2-7,NA,TRBV5-1,NA,CASSLGLGPDEQYF,TGCGCCAGCAGCTTGGGACTAGGCCCAGACGAGCAGTACTTC
TRBJ2-7,NA,TRBV7-9,few,CSSSLDVQGVEQYF,TGTTCCAGCAGCTTAGACGTGCAAGGGGTCGAGCAGTACTTC
TRBJ1-4,NA,TRBV4-3,NA,CASSSQVATNEKLFF,TGCGCCAGCAGCAGCCAAGTCGCAACTAATGAAAAACTGTTTTTT
TRBJ1-1,NA,TRBV28,NA,CASSWSALNSNTEAFF,TGTGCCAGCAGTTGGAGTGCCTTAAACTCGAACACTGAAGCTTTCTTT
TRBJ1-5,TRBD1,TRBV18,once,CASSPGGIGQPQHF,TGTGCCAGCTCCCCAGGGGGGATAGGGCAGCCCCAGCATTTT
TRBJ1-5,NA,TRBV2,once,CASSRWAGSNQPQHF,TGTGCCAGCAGTCGGTGGGCGGGTAGCAATCAGCCCCAGCATTTT
TRBJ2-7,NA,TRBV10-3,once,CAISVEGDEQYF,TGTGCCATCAGTGTCGAGGGTGACGAGCAGTACTTC
TRBJ2-2,NA,TRBV9,NA,CASSVAPGPGGGELFF,TGTGCCAGCAGCGTAGCGCCGGGACCCGGGGGCGGGGAGCTGTTTTTT
TRBJ2-1,NA,TRBV10-1,NA,CASSVGSSYNEQFF,TGCGCCAGCAGTGTTGGGAGCTCCTACAATGAGCAGTTCTTC
TRBJ2-7,NA,TRBV4-3,NA,CASSQGSQTGFSEQYF,TGCGCCAGCAGCCAGGGCAGCCAAACAGGGTTTTCCGAGCAGTACTTC
TRBJ2-7,NA,TRBV5-6,NA,CASSFGGVAREQYF,TGTGCCAGCAGCTTCGGAGGGGTGGCTCGAGAGCAGTACTTC
TRBJ2-3,TRBD1,TRBV6-1,NA,CASTRDRGVDTQYF,TGTGCCAGCACCCGGGACAGGGGTGTAGATACGCAGTATTTT
TRBJ2-2,NA,TRBV2,few,CASRPGEGGELFF,TGTGCCAGCAGGCCGGGAGAGGGCGGGGAGCTGTTTTTT
TRBJ2-3,TRBD2,TRBV5-1,NA,CASSLGLAGGVGDTDTQYF,TGCGCCAGCAGCTTGGGACTAGCGGGAGGCGTCGGCGATACAGATACGCAGTATTTT
TRBJ1-1,NA,TRBV5-1,NA,CASSLWSGSLNTEAFF,TGCGCCAGCAGCTTGTGGTCAGGATCCCTGAACACTGAAGCTTTCTTT
TRBJ1-2,NA,TRBV9,NA,CASSPQDSQSNYGYTF,TGTGCCAGCAGCCCTCAGGACAGCCAGTCTAACTATGGCTACACCTTC
TRBJ2-1,TRBD2,TRBV27,NA,CASSRGRGSGNNEQFF,TGTGCCAGCAGCCGCGGCAGAGGTAGCGGGAACAATGAGCAGTTCTTC
TRBJ2-7,TRBD1,TRBV6-1,medium-sized,CASSSGQGPYEQYF,TGTGCCAGCAGTTCGGGACAGGGTCCCTACGAGCAGTACTTC
TRBJ2-1,NA,TRBV7-9,few,CASTFPGLLSNEQFF,TGTGCCAGCACATTCCCGGGACTTCTCTCCAATGAGCAGTTCTTC
TRBJ2-7,NA,TRBV25-1,NA,CASSGGSGEQYF,TGTGCCAGCAGCGGGGGTTCAGGCGAGCAGTACTTC
TRBJ1-1,TRBD1,TRBV7-6,NA,CASSSYDRGEAFF,TGTGCCAGCAGCTCCTATGACAGGGGTGAAGCTTTCTTT
TRBJ2-1,NA,TRBV5-8,NA,CASSTKPGQPDNEQFF,TGTGCCAGCAGCACGAAACCAGGACAGCCCGACAATGAGCAGTTCTTC
TRBJ2-7,NA,TRBV27,NA,CASSDYGKFYEQYF,TGTGCCAGCAGTGATTACGGGAAGTTCTACGAGCAGTACTTC
TRBJ2-6,NA,TRBV14,NA,CASSQVGSGANVLTF,TGTGCCAGCAGCCAAGTAGGGAGTGGGGCCAACGTCCTGACTTTC
TRBJ2-7,TRBD2,TRBV28,NA,CASRGGSGVAGIYEQYF,TGTGCCAGCAGGGGGGGGAGCGGAGTAGCGGGAATTTACGAGCAGTACTTC
TRBJ2-7,TRBD2,TRBV19,once,CASAPRGDHSYEQYF,TGTGCCAGTGCCCCTCGGGGGGACCATTCCTACGAGCAGTACTTC
TRBJ1-3,NA,TRBV19,NA,CASSIKFGGQSSGNTIYF,TGTGCCAGTAGTATTAAGTTTGGTGGACAGAGCTCTGGAAACACCATATATTTT
TRBJ2-7,TRBD2,TRBV11-2,NA,CASSLYMAGAGEQYF,TGTGCCAGCAGCTTATACATGGCGGGAGCTGGCGAGCAGTACTTC
TRBJ2-7,NA,TRBV14,NA,CASSQAGAYEQYF,TGTGCCAGCAGCCAAGCGGGAGCGTACGAGCAGTACTTC
TRBJ1-4,TRBD1,TRBV28,NA,CASSRVGGTGGKLFF,TGTGCCAGCAGTCGAGTGGGGGGGACAGGAGGAAAACTGTTTTTT
TRBJ2-7,NA,TRBV19,NA,CASRLKSPLEGRRYEQYF,TGTGCCAGTAGACTCAAATCCCCGTTGGAGGGACGGCGCTACGAGCAGTACTTC
TRBJ2-7,TRBD2,TRBV27,NA,CASSLSDFRTSGLSSYEQYF,TGTGCCAGCAGTTTATCGGATTTTAGGACTAGCGGTTTGAGCTCCTACGAGCAGTACTTC
TRBJ2-7,TRBD1,TRBV28,NA,CASSSRGEQYF,TGTGCCAGCAGTTCCAGGGGGGAGCAGTACTTC
TRBJ2-7,NA,TRBV27,NA,CASRDRVATYEQYF,TGTGCCAGCAGAGACCGGGTCGCGACCTACGAGCAGTACTTC
TRBJ2-4,TRBD2,TRBV7-9,NA,CSSSLGAGLAKNSQYF,TGTTCCAGCAGCTTAGGGGCAGGACTAGCCAAAAACAGTCAGTACTTC
TRBJ2-4,TRBD2,TRBV6-1,NA,CASSEVAGVIQYF,TGTGCCAGCAGTGAAGTAGCGGGGGTCATTCAGTACTTC
TRBJ2-7,TRBD1,TRBV28,NA,CASSLGGTQGAGEQYF,TGTGCCAGCAGTTTAGGGGGAACCCAGGGGGCTGGCGAGCAGTACTTC
TRBJ1-2,TRBD1,TRBV2,NA,CASRQTGTNYGYTF,TGTGCCAGCAGACAGACAGGGACTAACTATGGCTACACCTTC
TRBJ1-4,NA,TRBV5-4,NA,CASSPAGGDNKLFF,TGTGCCAGCAGCCCCGCCGGAGGGGATAACAAACTGTTTTTT
TRBJ2-7,TRBD2,TRBV27,once,CASSLDPPGLAGGHSSYEQYF,TGTGCCAGCAGTTTGGACCCCCCGGGACTAGCGGGAGGGCATAGCTCCTACGAGCAGTACTTC
TRBJ2-7,TRBD2,TRBV28,NA,CASGLGLGYEQYF,TGTGCCAGCGGGCTAGGACTAGGTTACGAGCAGTACTTC
TRBJ1-1,NA,TRBV18,NA,CASSPQGMNTEAFF,TGTGCCAGCTCACCTCAGGGAATGAACACTGAAGCTTTCTTT
TRBJ2-7,NA,TRBV18,NA,CASSPPAGFLYEQYF,TGTGCCAGCTCACCACCGGCCGGGTTCCTCTACGAGCAGTACTTC
TRBJ2-3,NA,TRBV2,NA,CASSLTGGYTDTQYF,TGTGCCAGCAGCCTGACCGGCGGATACACAGATACGCAGTATTTT